This paragraph covers one T cell receptor (beta chain) sequence. Its cognate antigen is unknown. This sample stems from a study of graft-versus-host responses after intestinal transplantation. The study's findings and limits: Researchers found GvH clones in recipient marrow, and some showed up first in ileum or blood.

Profiling relied on immunoSEQ multiplex PCR, and the TCRdb table lists in-frame clones only, not all of them. The sample shows more than 65,000 clones, less than 95% of them seen only once. The specimen comprised unstimulated CD8+ T cells sorted from spleen or lymph node cells, sampled before transplant. This TCR derives from a human donor who was the organ donor for an intestinal transplant.

CDR3 DNA: TGTGCCAGCAGGGACAGGTACCTTGAGGCCCAGCATTTT. This translates into CASRDRYLEAQHF. The chain employs TRBV6-5 and TRBJ1-5, with 7 bases fitting TRBD1. The trim removed 6 bases at V and 11 bases at J, leaving 10 bases unmatched. CDR3 size: 13 residues. CDR1 is MNHEY and CDR2 is SVGAGI in the germline V gene.